One sample yielded the 11 T cell receptor beta chains listed below, sequenced in a study of Ad26.COV2.S vaccination and SARS-CoV-2 variants. Treatment indicated: approximately 18 received Ad26.COV2.S at low or high dose, single or two shots; a few received placebo; per-sample allocation not given. The samples date from day 63 after the first vaccine or placebo injection. Profiling relied on immunoSEQ multiplex PCR, and the TCRdb table lists in-frame clones only, not all of them. The table has roughly 300,000 clones, about 87% seen once. The source was peripheral blood, collected in a trial of Ad26.COV2.S vaccine versus placebo. These receptors were taken from a person between 18 and 65 years old who received the Ad26.COV2.S COVID-19 vaccine or a placebo.

The rearrangement uses TRBV2 and TRBJ1-1; possible D gene TRBD1, 5 bases. The germline gives CDR1 SNHLY, CDR2 FYNNEI. The V end lost 6 bases, the J end lost 1 base, and 15 bases lay between the germline ends. This CDR3 is built from 15 residues. This chain's CDR3 is CASRAYAGQNTEAFF. The CDR3 DNA sequence: TGTGCCAGCAGGGCCTACGCAGGGCAGAACACTGAAGCTTTCTTT. Drawing the rest from reference TRBV2 and TRBJ1-1, the complete variable domain is EPEVTQTPSHQVTQMGQEVILRCVPISNHLYFYWYRQILGQKVEFLVSFYNNEISEKSEIFDDQFSVERPDGSNFTLKIRSTKLEDSAMYFCASRAYAGQNTEAFFGQGTRLTVV.

The CDR3 here is CASSTTGGAPYEQYF. The CDR3 nucleotides read TGTGCCAGCAGTACTACAGGGGGCGCCCCCTACGAGCAGTACTTC. The chain has TRBV6-2 or TRBV6-3 and TRBJ2-7; 9 nucleotides line up with TRBD1. CDR1 and CDR2 (germline): MNHEY, SVGEGT. The J segment lost 2 bases and the V segment lost 5 bases, leaving 7 bases of the junction unmatched. The CDR3 length is 15 residues.

This chain joins TRBV6-5 and TRBJ1-5; no clear D. Germline loops: CDR1 MNHEY, CDR2 SVGAGI. With 5 bases removed from V and 0 bases from J, the gap between germline ends came to 5 bases. The CDR3 totals 13 residues. The CDR3 sequence is CASSQNSNQPQHF. CDR3 DNA sequence: TGTGCCAGCAGTCAGAATAGCAATCAGCCCCAGCATTTT.

This chain joins TRBV6-5 and TRBJ1-1, with a weak D call TRBD1 (5 bases). Germline CDR1 is MNHEY and CDR2 is SVGAGI. V dropped 7 bases and J dropped 3 bases, with 18 bases sitting between them. This CDR3 is built from 15 residues. The CDR3 DNA reads as TGTGCCAGCACCTACGGGGGGGAGTCCGACACTGAAGCTTTCTTT. It codes for CASTYGGESDTEAFF.

The chain carries TRBV27 and TRBJ1-4; D is uncertain. CDR1 MNHEY and CDR2 SMNVEV come from the germline V gene (reference sequence). The V end was cut by 4 bases, the J end by 5 bases, with 17 bases between. The length of the CDR3 is 16 residues. CDR3 nucleotide sequence: TGTGCCAGCAGTTCCCGGTTTCGGCAGACGAATGAAAAACTGTTTTTT. This codes for CASSSRFRQTNEKLFF.

This clone was picked up one time. This chain connects TRBV30 to TRBJ2-1; 9 positions match TRBD2. After removal of 1 base from V and 3 bases from J, the junction contained 4 bases not matched to a gene. Germline values: CDR1 GTSNPN, CDR2 SVGIG (reference sequence). The CDR3 contains 15 residues. CDR3 region: CAWSAVSGSYNEQFF. CDR3 coding DNA: TGTGCCTGGAGTGCGGTTAGCGGGAGCTACAATGAGCAGTTCTTC.

The chain uses TRBV30 and TRBJ2-2; D is undetermined. Trimming shortened V by 2 bases and J by 7 bases, and 11 bases separated the two germline ends. CDR3 length: 13 amino acids. Per germline, CDR1 GTSNPN and CDR2 SVGIG (reference sequence). Here the CDR3 reads CAWSQRQNGELFF. For the CDR3, the DNA is TGTGCCTGGAGTCAGAGACAAAACGGGGAGCTGTTTTTT. Full variable domain (outside the CDR3, taken from reference TRBV30 and TRBJ2-2): SQTIHQWPATLVQPVGSPLSLECTVEGTSNPNLYWYRQAAGRGLQLLFYSVGIGQISSEVPQNLSASRPQDRQFILSSKKLLLSDSGFYLCAWSQRQNGELFFGEGSRLTVL.

The chain carries TRBV4-3 and TRBJ2-1; 7 positions agree with TRBD1. Per germline, CDR1 LGHNA and CDR2 YSLEER. Trimming at V came to 5 bases and at J to 4 bases, leaving 8 bases not matched to a gene. There are 15 residues in the CDR3. The CDR3 DNA reads TGCGCCAGCAGCGAGGGACAGTCGCCATACAATGAGCAGTTCTTC. It codes for CASSEGQSPYNEQFF.

This chain connects TRBV6-6 to TRBJ2-7, with D perhaps TRBD2 (5 bases). Between the trimmed V and J ends, which lost 2 bases and 3 bases, there was a span of 8 bases. In germline, CDR1 is MNHNY, CDR2 SVGAGI (reference sequence). The length of the CDR3 is 13 residues. The CDR3 bases are TGTGCCAGCAGTTACAGGAGGAACTACGAGCAGTACTTC. It translates to CASSYRRNYEQYF.

This clone was detected once. V gene TRBV21-1 combines with J gene TRBJ1-2. TRBV21-1 is described as a pseudogene. The CDR3 totals 14 residues. The CDR3 sequence: CASSGGPGKGGYTF. The CDR3 coding sequence is TGTGCCAGCAGCGGTGGCCCCGGCAAGGGTGGCTACACCTTC.

The chain recombines TRBV24-1 with TRBJ1-5; 9 positions agree with TRBD1. V lost 9 bases and J lost 2; bases outside the gene matches: 1. The length of the CDR3 is 13 residues. Germline V gene data show CDR1 as KGHDR and CDR2 as SFDVKD. CDR3 loop: CATGDRGNQPQHF. The CDR3 DNA sequence: TGTGCCACCGGGGACAGGGGCAATCAGCCCCAGCATTTT.